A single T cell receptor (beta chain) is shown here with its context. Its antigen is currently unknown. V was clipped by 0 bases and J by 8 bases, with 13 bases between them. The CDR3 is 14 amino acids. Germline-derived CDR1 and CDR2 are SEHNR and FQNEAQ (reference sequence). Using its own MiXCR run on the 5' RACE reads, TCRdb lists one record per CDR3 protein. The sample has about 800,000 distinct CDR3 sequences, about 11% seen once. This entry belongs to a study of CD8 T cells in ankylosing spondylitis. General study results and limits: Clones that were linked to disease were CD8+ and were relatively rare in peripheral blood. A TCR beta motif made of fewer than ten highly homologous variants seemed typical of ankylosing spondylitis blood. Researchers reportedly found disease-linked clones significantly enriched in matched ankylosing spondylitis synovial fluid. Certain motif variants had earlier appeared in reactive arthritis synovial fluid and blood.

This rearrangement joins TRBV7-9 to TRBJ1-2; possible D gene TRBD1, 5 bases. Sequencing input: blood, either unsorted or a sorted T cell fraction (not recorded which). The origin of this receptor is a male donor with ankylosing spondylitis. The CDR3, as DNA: TGTGCCAGCAGCTTAGCGGGACTGCCTGTCGGCTACACCTTC. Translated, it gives CASSLAGLPVGYTF.